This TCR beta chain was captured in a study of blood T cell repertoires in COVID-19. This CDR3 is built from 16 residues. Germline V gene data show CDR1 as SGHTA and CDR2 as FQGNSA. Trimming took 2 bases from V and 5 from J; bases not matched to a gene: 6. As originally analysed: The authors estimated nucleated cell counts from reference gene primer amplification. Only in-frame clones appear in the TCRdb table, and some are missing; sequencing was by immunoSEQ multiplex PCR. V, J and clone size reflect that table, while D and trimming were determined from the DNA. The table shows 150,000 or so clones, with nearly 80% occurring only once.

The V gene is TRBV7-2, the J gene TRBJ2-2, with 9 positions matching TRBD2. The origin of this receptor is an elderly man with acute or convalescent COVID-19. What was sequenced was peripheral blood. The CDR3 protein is CASSLRGGAKTGELFF. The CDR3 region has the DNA TGTGCCAGCAGCTTACGCGGGGGGGCTAAGACCGGGGAGCTGTTTTTT.